This TCR beta chain derives from a study of regulatory T cells in long-lasting Graves disease. The CDR3 has 15 amino acids. Trimming at V came to 7 bases and at J to 3 bases, leaving 10 bases not matched to a gene. The time point is: newly diagnosed GD, antithyroid drugs for less than 3 months. RNA extracted from PBMCs served as the sequencing template. Recruitment took place at an endocrinology department in Xi'an, China. Sequencing libraries for TCR beta were prepared with iRepertoire HTBI primers and Arm-PCR of CDR3 regions. MiXCR was run by TCRdb on the multiplex PCR reads, yielding one entry per CDR3 protein. The sample holds a few hundred thousand distinct CDR3 sequences, roughly 18% seen once. The data were also submitted as part of a second study, on T cells in Graves' hyperthyroidism and ophthalmopathy. That source adds: Graves' hyperthyroidism qualified as stable when ophthalmopathy did not progress within 18 months. During a first-round RT-PCR of the TCR CDR3, the HTBI primer set was used.

The sequences come from peripheral blood mononuclear cells (PBMCs), collected at new diagnosis, from a patient treated with antithyroid drugs. The origin of this receptor is a woman aged 30 to 39 with Graves disease. The chain uses TRBV12-3 or TRBV12-4 and TRBJ2-3, with TRBD1 identical over 7 bases. CDR3 in amino acids: CASTLGGDGTDTQYF. As DNA, the CDR3 is TGTGCCAGCACCTTAGGGGGCGACGGTACAGATACGCAGTATTTT.